This T cell receptor beta chain was obtained from a study of T cell repertoires in ileal Crohn's disease. Study details: At surgery, 35% of patients smoked, with median disease duration roughly 8.3 years. Postoperative therapy was given to about half: 11 thiopurines, 15 to 20 anti-TNF agents. The M0 sample came from the inflamed ileal portion of the resected specimen.

Germline CDR1 and CDR2: SGHTA and FQGNSA. Trimming removed 5 bases at V and 1 base at J, with 15 bases between. The CDR3 has 15 residues. Time point specified: inflamed ileum from the surgical specimen. Using immunoSEQ multiplex PCR, the repertoire was profiled, and TCRdb retains in-frame clones only, with some absent. The repertoire holds 7,400 or so clones, 85% seen once, with approximately 9.9% in the top ten. Sequenced sample: ileal tissue. This TCR came from an adult with Crohn's disease. This chain joins TRBV7-2 and TRBJ2-7, with D possibly matching TRBD1 (5 bases). CDR3 DNA: TGTGCCAGCAGCCCCGGCGGCAGGGCTTCCTACGAGCAGTACTTC. It is translated as CASSPGGRASYEQYF. Drawing the rest from reference TRBV7-2 and TRBJ2-7, the complete variable domain is GAGVSQSPSNKVTEKGKDVELRCDPISGHTALYWYRQSLGQGLEFLIYFQGNSAPDKSGLPSDRFSAERTGGSVSTLTIQRTQQEDSAVYLCASSPGGRASYEQYFGPGTRLTVT.